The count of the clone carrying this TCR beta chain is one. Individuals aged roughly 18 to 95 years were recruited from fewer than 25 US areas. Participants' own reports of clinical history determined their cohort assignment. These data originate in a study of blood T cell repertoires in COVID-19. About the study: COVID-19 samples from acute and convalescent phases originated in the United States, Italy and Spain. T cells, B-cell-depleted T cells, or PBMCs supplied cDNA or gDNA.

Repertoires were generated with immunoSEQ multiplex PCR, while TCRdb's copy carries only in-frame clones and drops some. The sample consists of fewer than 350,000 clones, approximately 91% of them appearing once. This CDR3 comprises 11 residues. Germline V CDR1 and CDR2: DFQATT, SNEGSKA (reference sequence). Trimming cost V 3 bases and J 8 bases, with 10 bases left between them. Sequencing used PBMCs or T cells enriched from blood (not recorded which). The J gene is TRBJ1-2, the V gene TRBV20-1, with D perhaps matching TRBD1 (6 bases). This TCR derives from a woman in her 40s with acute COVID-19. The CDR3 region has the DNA TGCAGTGCTAGCACAGGACAGGGCTACACCTTC. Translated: CSASTGQGYTF.